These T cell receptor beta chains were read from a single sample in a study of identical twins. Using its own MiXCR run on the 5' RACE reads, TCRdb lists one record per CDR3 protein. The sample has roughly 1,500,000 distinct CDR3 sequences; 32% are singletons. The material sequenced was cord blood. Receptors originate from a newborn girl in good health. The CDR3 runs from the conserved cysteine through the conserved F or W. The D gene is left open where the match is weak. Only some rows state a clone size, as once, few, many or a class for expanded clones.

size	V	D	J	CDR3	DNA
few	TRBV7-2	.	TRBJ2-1	CASSLRISTPSYNEQFF	TGTGCCAGCAGCTTACGGATCTCGACCCCCTCCTACAATGAGCAGTTCTTC
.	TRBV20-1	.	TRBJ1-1	CSARRASGVLDTEAFF	TGCAGTGCTAGAAGAGCCTCGGGCGTCCTGGACACTGAAGCTTTCTTT
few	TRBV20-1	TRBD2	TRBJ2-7	CSAPRTSGSWGSSYEQYF	TGCAGTGCTCCCAGGACTAGCGGGAGTTGGGGCAGCTCCTACGAGCAGTACTTC
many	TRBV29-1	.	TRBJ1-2	CSVLEGGPDYGYTF	TGCAGCGTGCTGGAGGGTGGGCCAGACTATGGCTACACCTTC
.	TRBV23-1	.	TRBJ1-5	CASSQLWDNQPQHF	TGCGCCAGCAGTCAACTCTGGGACAATCAGCCCCAGCATTTT
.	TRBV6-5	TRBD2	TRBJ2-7	CASQTSGAYEQYF	TGTGCCAGCCAAACTAGCGGCGCCTACGAGCAGTACTTC
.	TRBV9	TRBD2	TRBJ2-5	CASSARTSGRGEQYF	TGTGCCAGCAGCGCACGGACTAGCGGAAGGGGTGAGCAGTACTTC
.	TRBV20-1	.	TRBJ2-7	CSATGLRSSYEQYF	TGCAGTGCTACCGGACTCAGGAGCTCCTACGAGCAGTACTTC
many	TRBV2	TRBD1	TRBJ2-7	CASSGTGGSYEQYF	TGTGCCAGCAGTGGGACAGGGGGCTCCTACGAGCAGTACTTC
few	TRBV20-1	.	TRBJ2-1	CSARVGGHNEQFF	TGCAGTGCTAGAGTGGGGGGGCACAATGAGCAGTTCTTC
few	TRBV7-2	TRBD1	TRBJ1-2	CASSLDRTGVGYTF	TGTGCCAGCAGCTTAGATCGGACAGGGGTAGGCTACACCTTC
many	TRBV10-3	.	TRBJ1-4	CAIRAGTTNEKLFF	TGTGCCATCAGGGCAGGCACAACTAATGAAAAACTGTTTTTT
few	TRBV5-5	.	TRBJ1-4	CASSFLQGTNEKLFF	TGTGCCAGCAGCTTCCTTCAGGGGACTAATGAAAAACTGTTTTTT
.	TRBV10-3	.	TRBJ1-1	CAISAEGARTEAFF	TGTGCCATCAGTGCGGAGGGTGCGAGAACTGAAGCTTTCTTT
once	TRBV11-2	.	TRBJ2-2	CASSSLGRQAPTGELFF	TGTGCCAGCAGCTCCTTAGGGAGGCAGGCCCCCACCGGGGAGCTGTTTTTT
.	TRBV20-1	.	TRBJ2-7	CCALPRWGSTYEQYF	TGCTGTGCTCTTCCGAGATGGGGGTCCACCTACGAGCAGTACTTC
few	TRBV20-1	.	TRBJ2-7	CSARVPVSYEQYF	TGCAGTGCTAGAGTCCCAGTCTCCTACGAGCAGTACTTC
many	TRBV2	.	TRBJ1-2	CASSEQNYGYTF	TGTGCCAGCAGTGAACAAAACTATGGCTACACCTTC
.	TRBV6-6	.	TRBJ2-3	CASSYARTDTQYF	TGTGCCAGCAGTTACGCCCGCACAGATACGCAGTATTTT
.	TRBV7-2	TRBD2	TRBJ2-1	CASSALAGGPRDEQFF	TGTGCCAGCAGCGCCCTAGCGGGGGGGCCTCGGGATGAGCAGTTCTTC
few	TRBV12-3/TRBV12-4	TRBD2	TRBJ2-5	CASSLKAGVETQYF	TGTGCCAGCAGTTTAAAAGCGGGAGTGGAGACCCAGTACTTC
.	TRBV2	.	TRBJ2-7	CASRGEANYEQYF	TGTGCCAGCAGGGGGGAGGCTAACTACGAGCAGTACTTC
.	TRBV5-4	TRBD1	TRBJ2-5	CASSNSGQGQETQYF	TGTGCCAGCAGCAACTCGGGACAGGGACAAGAGACCCAGTACTTC
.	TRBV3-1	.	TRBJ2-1	CACSPPLLGNEQFF	TGTGCCTGCAGCCCCCCTTTGTTGGGCAATGAGCAGTTCTTC
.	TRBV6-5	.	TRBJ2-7	CASTMRIGSYEQYF	TGTGCCAGCACTATGCGCATCGGGAGCTACGAGCAGTACTTC
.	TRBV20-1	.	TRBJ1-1	CSASGERGTEAFF	TGCAGTGCTAGTGGGGAAAGGGGCACTGAAGCTTTCTTT
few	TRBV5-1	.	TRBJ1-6	CASSLYGPDNSPLHF	TGCGCCAGCAGCTTGTACGGACCAGATAATTCACCCCTCCACTTT
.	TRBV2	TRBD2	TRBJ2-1	CASSEEISGGSYNEQFF	TGTGCCAGCAGTGAAGAGATTAGCGGGGGTTCCTACAATGAGCAGTTCTTC
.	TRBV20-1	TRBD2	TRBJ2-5	CSASPAGEETQYF	TGCAGTGCTAGCCCAGCGGGAGAAGAGACCCAGTACTTC
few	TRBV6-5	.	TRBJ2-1	CASGRTALDEQFF	TGTGCCAGCGGGAGGACCGCGTTGGATGAGCAGTTCTTC
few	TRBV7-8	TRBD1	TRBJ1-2	CASTRDSRYGYTF	TGTGCCAGCACCCGGGACAGCCGCTATGGCTACACCTTC
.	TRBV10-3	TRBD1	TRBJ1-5	CAISLDRGADQPQHF	TGTGCCATCAGTCTAGACAGGGGCGCCGATCAGCCCCAGCATTTT
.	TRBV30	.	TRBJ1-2	CAWSVHRPRNYGYTF	TGTGCCTGGAGTGTACACAGACCCCGCAACTATGGCTACACCTTC
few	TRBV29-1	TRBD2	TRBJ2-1	CSVWTSGGAGGSYNEQFF	TGCAGCGTCTGGACTAGCGGGGGGGCCGGGGGCTCCTACAATGAGCAGTTCTTC
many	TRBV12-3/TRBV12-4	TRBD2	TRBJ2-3	CASSRYQLAGPTDTQYF	TGTGCCAGCAGTCGGTATCAACTAGCGGGTCCCACAGATACGCAGTATTTT
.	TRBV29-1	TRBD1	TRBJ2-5	CSVKRTGFYRETQYF	TGCAGCGTGAAGAGGACAGGGTTTTATCGAGAGACCCAGTACTTC
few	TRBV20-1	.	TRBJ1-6	CSAREGVYNSPLHF	TGCAGTGCTAGGGAGGGGGTTTATAATTCACCCCTCCACTTT
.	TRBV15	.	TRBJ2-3	CATSRSGPGTDTQYF	TGTGCCACCAGCAGGTCGGGACCAGGCACAGATACGCAGTATTTT
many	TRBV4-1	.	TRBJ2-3	CASSQVRVGIPTDTQYF	TGCGCCAGCAGCCAAGTAAGGGTGGGAATACCGACAGATACGCAGTATTTT
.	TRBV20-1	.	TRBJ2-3	CSASRGGGRTDTQYF	TGCAGTGCTAGTCGAGGGGGGGGCCGCACAGATACGCAGTATTTT
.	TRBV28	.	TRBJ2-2	CASSLSDLTGELFF	TGTGCCAGCAGTTTATCCGACTTGACCGGGGAGCTGTTTTTT
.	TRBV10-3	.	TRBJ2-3	CAISVTSTDTQYF	TGTGCCATCAGTGTTACTAGCACAGATACGCAGTATTTT
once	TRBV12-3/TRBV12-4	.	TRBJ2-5	CASRPIGRETQYF	TGTGCCAGCAGGCCCATAGGACGAGAGACCCAGTACTTC
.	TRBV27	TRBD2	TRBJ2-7	CASSLLSGGRVNEQYF	TGTGCCAGCAGTTTATTGAGCGGGGGCCGGGTCAATGAGCAGTACTTC
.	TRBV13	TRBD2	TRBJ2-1	CASSPIERLSGGDRSYNEQFF	TGTGCCAGCAGCCCAATAGAAAGACTAAGCGGGGGGGACCGCTCCTACAATGAGCAGTTCTTC
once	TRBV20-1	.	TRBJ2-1	CSARPRGFGEQFF	TGCAGTGCTAGGCCCCGCGGGTTTGGCGAGCAGTTCTTC
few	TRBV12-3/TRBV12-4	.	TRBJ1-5	CASSQRSGNQPQHF	TGTGCCAGCAGCCAGCGGTCAGGCAATCAGCCCCAGCATTTT